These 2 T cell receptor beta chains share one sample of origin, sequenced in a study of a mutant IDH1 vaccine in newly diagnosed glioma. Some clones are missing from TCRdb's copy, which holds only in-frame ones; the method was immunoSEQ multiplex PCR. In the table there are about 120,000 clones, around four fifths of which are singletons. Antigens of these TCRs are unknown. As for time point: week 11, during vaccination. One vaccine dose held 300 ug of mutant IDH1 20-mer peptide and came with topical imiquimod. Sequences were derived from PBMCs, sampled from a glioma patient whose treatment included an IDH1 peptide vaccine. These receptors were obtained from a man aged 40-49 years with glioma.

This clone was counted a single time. DNA of the CDR3: TGTGCCAGCAGTGAATTCCCGGGACAGGGCGGGGAGAGGCGAGGCTACACCTTC. Translating it yields CASSEFPGQGGERRGYTF. V usage is TRBV25-1 and J usage is TRBJ1-2; TRBD1 matches 9 bases. Germline trimming cut 1 base from V and 8 bases from J; bases unmatched to any gene: 17. The CDR3 is 18 residues long. CDR1 MGHDK and CDR2 SYGVNS come from the germline V gene.

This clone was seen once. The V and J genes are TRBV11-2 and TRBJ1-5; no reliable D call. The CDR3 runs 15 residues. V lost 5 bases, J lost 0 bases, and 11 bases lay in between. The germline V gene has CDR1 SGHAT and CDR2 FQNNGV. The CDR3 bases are TGTGCCAGCAGCCCCGGAGGGTATAGCAATCAGCCCCAGCATTTT. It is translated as CASSPGGYSNQPQHF.